This T cell receptor (beta chain) comes out of a study of cytomegalovirus exposure and HLA in healthy donors. Study outcomes and limitations: In a later analysis, at a false discovery rate of 0.05, under 20,000 TCR beta sequences were associated with HLA alleles.

Though probably carrying unrecorded immune exposures, donors were nominally healthy at sampling. Of note for this clone: Its antigen is undetermined.

PCR used 60 Vbeta primers and 13 Jbeta primers. Profiling relied on immunoSEQ multiplex PCR, and the TCRdb table lists in-frame clones only, not all of them. The sample has about 140,000 clones, approximately 91% seen once. The sequence came from a woman aged 40 to 55 in good health and CMV-seronegative. Sequencing input: PBMCs.

The CDR3 DNA sequence: TGTGCCAGCAGCGCAGTACATGGGACTAGCGGGAGTTATGAGCAGTTCTTC. Its protein is CASSAVHGTSGSYEQFF. V usage is TRBV7-9 and J usage is TRBJ2-1, with TRBD2 matching over 14 bases. CDR3 length equals 17 residues. The germline gives CDR1 SEHNR, CDR2 FQNEAQ (reference sequence). Trimming took 5 bases from V and 8 from J; bases not matched to a gene: 11.